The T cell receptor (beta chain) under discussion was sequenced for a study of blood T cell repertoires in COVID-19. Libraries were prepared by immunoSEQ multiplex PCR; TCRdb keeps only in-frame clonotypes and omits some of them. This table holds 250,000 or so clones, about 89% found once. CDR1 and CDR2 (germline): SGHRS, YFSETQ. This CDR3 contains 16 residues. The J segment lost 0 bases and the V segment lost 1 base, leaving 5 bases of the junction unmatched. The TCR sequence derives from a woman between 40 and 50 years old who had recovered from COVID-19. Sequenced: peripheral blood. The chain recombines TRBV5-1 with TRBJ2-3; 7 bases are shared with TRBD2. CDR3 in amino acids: CASSLPGGGSTDTQYF. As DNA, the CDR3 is TGCGCCAGCAGCTTGCCGGGCGGGGGTAGCACAGATACGCAGTATTTT.